This record concerns one TCR beta chain sequence. As yet, its antigen is unknown. This entry comes from a study of cytomegalovirus exposure and HLA in healthy donors. Study-wide results and caveats: It was about 150 TCR beta chains that were listed as cytomegalovirus-associated. A few CMV-associated chains were confirmed in vitro to be specific for CMV antigens.

The CDR3 extends over 13 amino acids. V shed 5 bases and J shed 5 bases, with 7 bases lying between them. In germline, CDR1 is LNHDA, CDR2 SQIVND (reference sequence). Sequencing was performed with immunoSEQ multiplex PCR; in TCRdb, only in-frame clones are kept and a portion is missing. The sample has roughly 150,000 clones; approximately 84% are singletons. The sample was PBMCs. The TCR sequence derives from a man aged 25-45 years in good health and CMV-seropositive. This chain uses TRBV19 with TRBJ1-6; maybe TRBD1 (5 bases). The CDR3 reads CASSATDNSPLHF. The CDR3 coding sequence is TGTGCCAGTAGTGCGACAGATAATTCACCCCTCCACTTT.